This section outlines one T cell receptor (beta chain) sequence together with its context. Its antigen remains unidentified. No base qualities exist here, and no much larger clone lies one base off it. The entry originates in a study of shared clonotypes between healthy human individuals (dated by TCRdb to 2020 to 2022). The study in broad terms: A couple of women and a few men aged 18 to 49 years were included in the cohort. To estimate repertoire size and how much clonotypes are shared between individuals, the study performed deep sequencing of blood TCR repertoires from five healthy adults. For each donor, CD4 naive and CD4 memory were each run on three plates, CD8 naive on two plates, and CD8 memory on one plate. Libraries were prepared and TCR repertoires were sequenced by different laboratories using diverse techniques, in order to increase sequencing depth and limit assay-specific biases. Each donor's leukapheresis produced roughly between roughly 0.85 and 9 billion PBMCs.

Using the deep immunoSEQ assay, TCR CDR3 regions were amplified from genomic DNA by multiplex PCR. Extracted genomic DNA from each cell subset was distributed evenly across all wells of several immunoSEQ 96-well plates, and each plate was treated as a replicate. For sorted subsets, each replicate PCR was loaded with around 200 ng genomic DNA, equivalent to 25,000 to 30,000 T cell genomes. Purified libraries were quantified with a Qubit 3.0 fluorometer, sized on a Bioanalyzer 2100, and re-quantified with the KAPA Library Quantification kit. Every immunoSEQ 96-well plate was sequenced on a dedicated single-read 150-cycle Illumina NextSeq 550 flow cell. In the source study's methods: The immunoSEQ output contained only junctional sequences without quality scores, so filtering could not match that applied to full-length reads. To assign V/J genes and CDR3, sequences were annotated using PyIR, a Python wrapper for IgBLAST v1.9, with IMGT germline references. Reads were filtered out if the reads had weak V/J assignments (E-value above 1e-6), no CDR3, stop codons, out-of-frame junctions, or ambiguous translated residues. A V3J clonotype was defined by an identical inferred V gene, J gene, and CDR3 amino acid sequence. Percentage overlap between repertoires was calculated by dividing the number of shared unique clonotypes by the size of the smaller repertoire. Three approaches were used to assess repertoire richness: RTK rarefaction, the Chao1 estimator, and Recon v2.1 estimates of unobserved clonotypes. For all TCRbeta clonotypes obtained by the gDNA method from four donors, generation probabilities were computed with OLGA. This immuneACCESS table, as held by TCRdb, lists in-frame sequences with V and J called but not all clones. Of the missing ones, under half trace to an unresolved V gene in checked studies; the others have no known cause. Clone size and V and J calls were adopted from that table, with D and trimming inferred from the DNA. This sample has 950,000 to 1,100,000 clones in its table, and about 70% of those were observed once. 1.5% of the sample goes to the ten largest clones.

The donors were healthy, HIV-negative adults with no recently reported acute infections or vaccinations. Every donor was a Caucasian adult residing in Nashville, Tennessee, USA. CD4+ T cells were enriched by magnetic negative selection; naive cells were then positively selected on CD45RA, and the negative fraction formed the memory subset. After blood collection by leukapheresis, PBMCs were isolated using Ficoll-Histopaque density gradient centrifugation and then cryopreserved in the vapor phase of liquid nitrogen. Purity and quantity of every magnetically sorted T cell population were checked by analytical flow cytometry. Genomic DNA was isolated from each sorted fraction and quantified by UV absorbance on a Nanodrop 2000c. The investigation overall reported the following: Larger estimated clonotype richness was generally found for naive subsets than for memory subsets. Because the study included only a small number of donors, the genetic and exposure-history diversity represented was limited. Pairwise subsampling led to the expectation that sequencing depth would affect the degree of clonotype sharing among donors. Across a handful of donors, around 5% of naive CD4, around 3.3% of naive CD8, 2% to 2.5% of memory CD4, and approximately 0.42% of memory CD8 clonotypes were shared. Sampling was limited to blood, and TCR repertoires in tissue likely differ from TCR repertoires in blood. Compared with non-shared clonotypes, clonotypes shared by all four sorted-subset donors had higher generation probabilities. Rarefaction of sorted-subset datasets indicated incomplete sequencing despite the large sequencing depth.

This clonotype originated in a young man in good health. Source material: memory CD4+ T cells sorted from blood. In the paper's terms, the cell subset or site label means: CD45RA-negative fraction.

The DNA reads as follows: TGTGCCAGCAGCTTAAGCGGGGGCACTAATGAAAAACTGTTTTTT. Protein translation: CASSLSGGTNEKLFF. The sequence joins TRBV7-9 to TRBJ1-4; TRBD1 is possibly the D segment (6 matching bases). V was cut back by 2 bases and J by 2 bases, leaving a gap of 9 bases between them. The CDR3 spans 15 residues, from the cysteine through the phenylalanine. Kept here is only the CDR3 DNA, which spans 45 bases and is read in frame from base 1. CDR1 and CDR2 are drawn from the germline V gene (reference sequence): SEHNR, FQNEAQ.